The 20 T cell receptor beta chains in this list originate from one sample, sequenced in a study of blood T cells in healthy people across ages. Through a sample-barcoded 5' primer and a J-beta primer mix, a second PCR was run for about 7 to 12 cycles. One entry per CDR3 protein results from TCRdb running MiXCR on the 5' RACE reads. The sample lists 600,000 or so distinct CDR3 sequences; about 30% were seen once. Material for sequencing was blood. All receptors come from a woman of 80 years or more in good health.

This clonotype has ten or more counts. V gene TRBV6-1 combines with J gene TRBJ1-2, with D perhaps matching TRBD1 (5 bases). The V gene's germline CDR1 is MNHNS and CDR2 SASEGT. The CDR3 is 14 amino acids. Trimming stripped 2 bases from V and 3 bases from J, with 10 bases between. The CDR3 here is CASSELGDDYGYTF. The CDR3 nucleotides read TGTGCCAGCAGTGAATTAGGGGACGACTATGGCTACACCTTC.

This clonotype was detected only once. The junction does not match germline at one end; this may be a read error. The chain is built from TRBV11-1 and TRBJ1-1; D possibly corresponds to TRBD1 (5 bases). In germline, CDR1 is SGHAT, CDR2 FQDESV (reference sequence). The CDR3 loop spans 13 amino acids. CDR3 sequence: CAGSLDRSTEAFF. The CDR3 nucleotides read TGTGCCGGCAGCTTAGACAGATCCACTGAAGCTTTCTTT.

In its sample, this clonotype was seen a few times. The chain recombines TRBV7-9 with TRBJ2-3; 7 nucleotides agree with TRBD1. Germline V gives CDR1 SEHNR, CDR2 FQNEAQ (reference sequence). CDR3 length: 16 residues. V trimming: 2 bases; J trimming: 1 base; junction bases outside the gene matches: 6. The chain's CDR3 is CASSLLGGSGTDTQYF. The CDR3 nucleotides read TGTGCCAGCAGCTTATTAGGGGGCTCGGGCACAGATACGCAGTATTTT.

CDR3 in DNA: TGTGCCAGCAGCTTAGGGGGGGCCGAGGGAAATGAGCAGTTCTTC. Translation: CASSLGGAEGNEQFF. The chain is built from TRBV7-8 and TRBJ2-1; either TRBD1 or TRBD2 may supply D (6 bases each). With 1 base removed from V and 7 bases from J, the gap between germline ends came to 14 bases. The CDR3 covers 15 residues. Germline loops: CDR1 SGHVS, CDR2 FQNEAQ.

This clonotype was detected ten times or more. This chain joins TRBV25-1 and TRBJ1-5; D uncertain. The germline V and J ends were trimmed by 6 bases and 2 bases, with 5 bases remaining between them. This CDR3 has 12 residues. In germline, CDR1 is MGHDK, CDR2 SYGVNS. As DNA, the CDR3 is TGTGCCAGCAGGGTGGGCAATCAGCCCCAGCATTTT. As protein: CASRVGNQPQHF.

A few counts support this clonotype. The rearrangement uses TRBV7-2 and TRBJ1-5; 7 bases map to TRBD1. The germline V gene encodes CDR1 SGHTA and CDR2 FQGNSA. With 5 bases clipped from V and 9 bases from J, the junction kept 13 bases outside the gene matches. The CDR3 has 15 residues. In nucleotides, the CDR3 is TGTGCCAGCAGCCTTAGGGGGCCACGGGGAACGCCCCAGCATTTT. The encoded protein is CASSLRGPRGTPQHF.

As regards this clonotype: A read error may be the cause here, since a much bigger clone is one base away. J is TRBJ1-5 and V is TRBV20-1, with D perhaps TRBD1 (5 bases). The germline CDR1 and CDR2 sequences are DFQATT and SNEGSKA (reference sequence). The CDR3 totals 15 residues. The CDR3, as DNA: TGCGGTGCTTCAGAGATAGCAGGGTACAATCAGCCCCAGCATTTT. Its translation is CGASEIAGYNQPQHF.

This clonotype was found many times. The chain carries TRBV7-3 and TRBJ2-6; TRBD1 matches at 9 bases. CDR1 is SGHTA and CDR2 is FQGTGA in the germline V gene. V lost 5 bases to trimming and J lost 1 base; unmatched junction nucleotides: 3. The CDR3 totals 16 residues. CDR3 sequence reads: CASSTGQGSGANVLTF. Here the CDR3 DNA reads TGTGCCAGCAGCACTGGACAGGGGTCTGGGGCCAACGTCCTGACTTTC.

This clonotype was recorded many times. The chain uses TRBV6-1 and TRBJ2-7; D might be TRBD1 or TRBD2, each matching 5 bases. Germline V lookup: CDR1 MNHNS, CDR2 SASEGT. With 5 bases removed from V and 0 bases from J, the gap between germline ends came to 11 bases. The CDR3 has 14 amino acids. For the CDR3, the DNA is TGTGCCAGCAGTCCGGGACCTTTCTCCTACGAGCAGTACTTC. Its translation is CASSPGPFSYEQYF.

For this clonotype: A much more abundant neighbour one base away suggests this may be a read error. This CDR3 is CSVDVRYTGELFF. The CDR3, as DNA: TGCAGCGTTGATGTAAGGTACACCGGGGAGCTGTTTTTT. The rearrangement joins TRBV29-1 to TRBJ2-2; the D is unclear. CDR1 and CDR2 (germline): SQVTM, ANQGSEA. This CDR3 region has 13 residues. The germline V and J ends were trimmed by 3 bases and 3 bases, with 8 bases remaining between them.

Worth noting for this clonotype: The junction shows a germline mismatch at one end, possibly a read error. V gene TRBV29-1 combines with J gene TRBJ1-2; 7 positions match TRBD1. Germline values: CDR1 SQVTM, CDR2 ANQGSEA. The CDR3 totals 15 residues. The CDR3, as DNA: TGCAGCGTCGGGGACAGCCCGATGGCTAACTATGGCCACACCTTC. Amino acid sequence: CSVGDSPMANYGHTF.

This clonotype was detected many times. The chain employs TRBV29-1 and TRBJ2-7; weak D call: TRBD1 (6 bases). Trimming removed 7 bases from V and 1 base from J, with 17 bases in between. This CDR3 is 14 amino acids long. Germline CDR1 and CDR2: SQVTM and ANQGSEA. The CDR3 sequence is CSALTGIASYEQYF. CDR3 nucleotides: TGCAGCGCCCTGACAGGTATTGCTTCCTACGAGCAGTACTTC.

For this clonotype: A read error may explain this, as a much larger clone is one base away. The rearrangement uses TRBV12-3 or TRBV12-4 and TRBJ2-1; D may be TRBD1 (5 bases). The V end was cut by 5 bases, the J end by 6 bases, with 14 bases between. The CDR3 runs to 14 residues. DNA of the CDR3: TGTGCCAGCAGTGGGCTGAAGACAGTCAATGAGCAGTTCTTC. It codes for CASSGLKTVNEQFF.

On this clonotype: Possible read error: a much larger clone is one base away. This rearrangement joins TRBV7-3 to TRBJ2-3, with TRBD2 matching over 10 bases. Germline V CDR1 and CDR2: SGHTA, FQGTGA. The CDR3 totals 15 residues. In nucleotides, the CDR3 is TGTGCCGGCAGCTTAGGGACTAGCGTAACAGATACGCAGTATTTT. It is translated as CAGSLGTSVTDTQYF.

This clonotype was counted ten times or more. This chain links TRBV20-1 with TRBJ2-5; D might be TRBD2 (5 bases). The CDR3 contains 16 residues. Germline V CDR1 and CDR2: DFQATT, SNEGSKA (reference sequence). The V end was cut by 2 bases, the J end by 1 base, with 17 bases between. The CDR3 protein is CSARTRERHSQETQYF. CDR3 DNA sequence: TGCAGTGCTAGAACTAGGGAGAGACACAGCCAAGAGACCCAGTACTTC.

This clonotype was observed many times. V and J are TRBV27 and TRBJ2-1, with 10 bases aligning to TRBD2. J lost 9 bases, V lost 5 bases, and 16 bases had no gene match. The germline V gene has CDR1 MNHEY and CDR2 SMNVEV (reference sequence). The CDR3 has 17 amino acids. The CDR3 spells CASSRSTSGPFGGEQFF. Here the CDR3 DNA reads TGTGCCAGCAGTCGCTCGACTAGCGGGCCCTTCGGCGGTGAGCAGTTCTTC.

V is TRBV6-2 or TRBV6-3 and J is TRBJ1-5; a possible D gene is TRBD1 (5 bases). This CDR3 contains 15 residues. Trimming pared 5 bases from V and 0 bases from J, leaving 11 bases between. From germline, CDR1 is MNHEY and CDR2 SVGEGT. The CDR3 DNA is TGTGCCAGCAGTGGGGATGGGGCTAGCAATCAGCCCCAGCATTTT. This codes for CASSGDGASNQPQHF.

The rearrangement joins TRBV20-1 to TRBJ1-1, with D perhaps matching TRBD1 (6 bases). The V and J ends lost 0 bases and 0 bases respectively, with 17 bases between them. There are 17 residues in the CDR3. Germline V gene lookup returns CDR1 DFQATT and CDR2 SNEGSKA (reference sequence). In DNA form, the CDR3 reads TGCAGTGCTAGAGATGTAGACAGGACTACTTTGAACACTGAAGCTTTCTTT. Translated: CSARDVDRTTLNTEAFF.

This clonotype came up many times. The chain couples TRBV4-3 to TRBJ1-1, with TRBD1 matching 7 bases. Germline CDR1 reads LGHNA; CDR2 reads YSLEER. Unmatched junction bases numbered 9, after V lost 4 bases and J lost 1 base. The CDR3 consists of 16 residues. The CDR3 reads CASSRLRGGRNTEAFF. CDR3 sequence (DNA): TGCGCCAGCAGCCGGCTCAGGGGGGGACGGAACACTGAAGCTTTCTTT.

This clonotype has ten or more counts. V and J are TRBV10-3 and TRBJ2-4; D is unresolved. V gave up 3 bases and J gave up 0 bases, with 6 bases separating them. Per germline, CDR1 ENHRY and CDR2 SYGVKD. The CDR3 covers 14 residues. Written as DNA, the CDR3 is TGTGCCATCAGTGAAGGCTTAGCCAAAAACATTCAGTACTTC. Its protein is CAISEGLAKNIQYF.